The T cell receptor beta chain described here comes from a study of T cell repertoires in cytomegalovirus infection. Whole-study context: Alongside well-studied HLA-B-restricted CMV epitopes, recently identified HLA-C-restricted CMV epitopes were also used. Shared public TCR beta signatures pointed to both CMV infection and a matching HLA type. Study observations and caveats: Cumulative public TCR beta family frequency identified CMV carriers with the relevant HLA. Dominant in the ex vivo response were TCR beta clonotypes restricted by HLA-C and specific for CMV.

About this clonotype: Its cognate antigen is unknown.

TCRdb used MiXCR to reprocess the reads, holding one entry per CDR3 protein. The sample consists of hundreds of thousands of distinct CDR3 sequences, around 35% of them appearing once. This TCR came from a human donor in good health (CMV status not recorded). Some clones in this sample may be carry-over from other donors' samples. This specimen was cultured PBMCs, taken from culture after CMV antigen stimulation.

CDR3 DNA sequence: TGTGCCAGCAACCTAGGAACAGCCATGGGCTACACCTTC. Protein: CASNLGTAMGYTF. The J gene is TRBJ1-2, the V gene TRBV28; D ambiguous. Germline V lookup: CDR1 MDHEN, CDR2 SYDVKM. Trimming took 7 bases from V and 8 from J, leaving 17 bases between them. CDR3 length equals 13 residues.